This T cell receptor beta chain was captured in a study of a mutant IDH1 vaccine in newly diagnosed glioma. Germline V gene data show CDR1 as MNHEY and CDR2 as SVGAGI. Trimming pared 2 bases from V and 1 base from J, leaving 11 bases between. The CDR3 is 15 residues long. Clones were sequenced by immunoSEQ multiplex PCR, and TCRdb holds only the in-frame ones, with some missing. This table holds approximately 80,000 clones, about 81% found once. This clone was counted a few times. The antigen is undetermined. Regarding time point: week 47, end of study. Each vaccine dose was 300 ug of mutant IDH1 20-mer peptide, with topical imiquimod. The patients received vaccinations eight times, in weeks 1, 3, 5, 7, 11, 15, 19 and 23.

This specimen was PBMCs, taken from a glioma patient whose treatment included an IDH1 peptide vaccine. The sequence came from a man aged 35-49 years with glioma. The chain joins TRBV6-5 to TRBJ1-1; possible D gene TRBD1, 6 bases. CDR3 sequence reads: CASSYRTEPNTEAFF. CDR3 in DNA: TGTGCCAGCAGTTACAGGACAGAGCCGAACACTGAAGCTTTCTTT.